Shown below are 20 T cell receptor beta chains from a single sample sequenced in a study of blood T cell repertoires in COVID-19. Method: immunoSEQ multiplex PCR; TCRdb's copy keeps in-frame clones and lacks some. The repertoire includes some 110,000 clones, over 70% of them detected once, and 0.8% to 1% sits in the top ten. Sequencing was performed on peripheral blood. These receptors originate from a woman in her seventies with acute or convalescent COVID-19.

This clone has just one count. The chain recombines TRBV6-2 or TRBV6-3 with TRBJ2-7; D is perhaps TRBD1 (6 bases). The CDR3 covers 14 residues. Germline loops: CDR1 MNHEY, CDR2 SVGEGT. V shed 1 base and J shed 2 bases, with 9 bases lying between them. Here the CDR3 reads CASSYWDITYEQYF. In nucleotides, the CDR3 is TGTGCCAGCAGTTACTGGGACATTACCTACGAGCAGTACTTC.

The chain uses TRBV29-1 and TRBJ2-1, with 9 bases fitting TRBD2. Germline V gene sequence: CDR1 SQVTM, CDR2 ANQGSEA. The trim removed 3 bases at V and 6 bases at J, leaving 6 bases unmatched. The CDR3 is 14 amino acids. CDR3 residues: CSVDVAGALNEQFF. The DNA of the CDR3 is TGCAGCGTTGATGTAGCGGGAGCTCTCAATGAGCAGTTCTTC.

In DNA form, the CDR3 reads TGCAGCGTTGGTACCTACGAGCAGTACTTC. This translates into CSVGTYEQYF. The rearrangement joins TRBV29-1 to TRBJ2-7; D remains ambiguous. There are 10 residues in the CDR3. Germline V gene sequence: CDR1 SQVTM, CDR2 ANQGSEA. Trimming removed 4 bases from V and 2 bases from J, with 3 bases in between.

The DNA of the CDR3 is TGTGCCAGCCGGCGTTGGAGCGGGAACACTGAAGCTTTCTTT. Translating gives CASRRWSGNTEAFF. The genes are TRBV5-4 and TRBJ1-1; no reliable D call. CDR1 and CDR2 from the germline V gene are SGHNT and YYREEE (reference sequence). The CDR3 totals 14 residues. Trimming removed 7 bases from V and 1 base from J, with 14 bases in between.

This sequence joins TRBV3-1 (or the pseudogene TRBV3-2) and TRBJ2-6, with D maybe TRBD2 (5 bases). Germline V gene data show CDR1 as LGHDT and CDR2 as YNNKEL (reference sequence). The CDR3 is made up of 17 amino acids. V lost 1 base and J lost 0, with 10 bases in between. CDR3 in amino acids: CASSQGSRGSGANVLTF. DNA for the CDR3: TGTGCCAGCAGCCAAGGCTCACGGGGCTCTGGGGCCAACGTCCTGACTTTC.

This clone appeared once. V and J are TRBV9 and TRBJ2-1; 13 nucleotides agree with TRBD2. The CDR3 runs 17 residues. Looked up from germline, CDR1 is SGDLS and CDR2 is YYNGEE. Trimming took 4 bases from V and 8 from J; bases not matched to a gene: 12. The CDR3 sequence: CASSPRLAGGPRDEQFF. CDR3 bases: TGTGCCAGCAGCCCCAGACTAGCGGGGGGACCCAGGGATGAGCAGTTCTTC. The full variable domain, rest sourced from reference TRBV9 and TRBJ2-1, is DSGVTQTPKHLITATGQRVTLRCSPRSGDLSVYWYQQSLDQGLQFLIQYYNGEERAKGNILERFSAQQFPDLHSELNLSSLELGDSALYFCASSPRLAGGPRDEQFFGPGTRLTVL.

The chain uses TRBV4-2 and TRBJ2-7, with a tentative D call TRBD2 (6 bases). The germline CDR1 and CDR2 sequences are LGHNA and YNFKEQ. This CDR3 spans 15 amino acids. Deletions cut 1 base from V and 3 bases from J, with 13 bases between. The CDR3 region has the DNA TGTGCCAGCAGCCAAGTAGGGACGGGGGACTACGAGCAGTACTTC. Its translation is CASSQVGTGDYEQYF.

The chain employs TRBV10-3 and TRBJ2-1; 8 bases match TRBD1. Germline CDR1 is ENHRY and CDR2 is SYGVKD. V trimming: 0 bases; J trimming: 7 bases; junction bases outside the gene matches: 11. This CDR3 has 17 residues. For the CDR3, the DNA is TGTGCCATCAGTGAGTCAGGTTCTAGGCAGGGGGCTAATGAGCAGTTCTTC. This translates into CAISESGSRQGANEQFF.

J is TRBJ2-7 and V is TRBV10-2; D is ambiguous. Between the trimmed V and J ends, which lost 6 bases and 5 bases, there was a span of 11 bases. Germline CDR1 is WSHSY and CDR2 is SAAADI. This CDR3 region has 12 residues. The DNA of the CDR3 is TGCGCCAGCAGCATCCAGTTGGACGAGCAGTACTTC. Translation gives CASSIQLDEQYF.

This chain links TRBV4-2 with TRBJ2-3; maybe TRBD2 (6 bases). The germline gives CDR1 LGHNA, CDR2 YNFKEQ. This CDR3 spans 16 amino acids. With 2 bases removed from V and 3 bases from J, the gap between germline ends came to 15 bases. CDR3 sequence reads: CASSQLSGGATDTQYF. The CDR3 DNA is TGTGCCAGCAGCCAATTAAGCGGCGGGGCAACAGATACGCAGTATTTT.

The V gene is TRBV30, the J gene TRBJ2-7; tentatively, D is TRBD1 (6 bases). V dropped 2 bases and J dropped 3 bases, with 17 bases sitting between them. Germline-derived CDR1 and CDR2 are GTSNPN and SVGIG (reference sequence). The CDR3 contains 15 residues. The CDR3 loop is CAWSFPGHRVYEQYF. The DNA of the CDR3 is TGTGCCTGGAGTTTTCCGGGACATCGAGTCTACGAGCAGTACTTC.

V is TRBV3-1 (or the pseudogene TRBV3-2) and J is TRBJ2-3, with 10 bases fitting TRBD2. This CDR3 contains 17 residues. Trimming cost V 3 bases and J 4 bases; bases outside gene matches: 10. The germline CDR1 and CDR2 sequences are LGHDT and YNNKEL (reference sequence). The CDR3 nucleotides are TGTGCCAGCAGCCACGCCCTGAGCGGGAGGGCCCCAGATACGCAGTATTTT. Protein: CASSHALSGRAPDTQYF.

J is TRBJ1-1 and V is TRBV14, with D perhaps matching TRBD1 (6 bases). Germline CDR1 reads SGHDN; CDR2 reads FVKESK. Trimming left V 6 bases short and J 3 bases short, with 11 bases between. CDR3 length equals 13 residues. CDR3 nucleotides: TGTGCCAGCAGTATACAGGGATACACTGAAGCTTTCTTT. This translates into CASSIQGYTEAFF. Drawing the rest from reference TRBV14 and TRBJ1-1, the complete variable domain is EAGVTQFPSHSVIEKGQTVTLRCDPISGHDNLYWYRRVMGKEIKFLLHFVKESKQDESGMPNNRFLAERTGGTYSTLKVQPAELEDSGVYFCASSIQGYTEAFFGQGTRLTVV.

The chain carries TRBV30 and TRBJ2-7; 9 bases fit TRBD1. CDR1 and CDR2 (germline): GTSNPN, SVGIG (reference sequence). The CDR3 contains 15 residues. The V segment lost 5 bases and the J segment 5 bases; nucleotides outside the gene matches: 13. The chain's CDR3 is CAWLGLGTGRNEQYF. In DNA, the CDR3 is TGTGCCTGGCTGGGCCTAGGGACAGGGCGAAACGAGCAGTACTTC.

The genes are TRBV2 and TRBJ1-4; no reliable D call. Germline V gene lookup returns CDR1 SNHLY and CDR2 FYNNEI. With 6 bases removed from V and 7 bases from J, the gap between germline ends came to 15 bases. The CDR3 is made up of 14 amino acids. CDR3 in amino acids: CASRGRRTSEKLFF. The CDR3, as DNA: TGTGCCAGCAGGGGGAGGAGAACGAGTGAAAAACTGTTTTTT.

This rearrangement joins TRBV19 to TRBJ1-2; 7 nucleotides align to TRBD1. This CDR3 is built from 15 residues. The V gene end was trimmed by 5 bases and the J gene end by 5 bases; junction bases not matched to a gene: 11. CDR1 is LNHDA, CDR2 SQIVND, per germline (reference sequence). Here the CDR3 DNA reads TGTGCCAGTAGTGCCCGGGACAGAGAGTTATATGGCTACACCTTC. It is translated as CASSARDRELYGYTF.

This chain links TRBV7-2 with TRBJ1-3, with D tentatively TRBD1 (6 bases). This CDR3 is 17 amino acids long. Germline CDR1 and CDR2: SGHTA and FQGNSA. Trimming took 1 base from V and 0 from J, leaving 13 bases between them. The chain's CDR3 is CASSLVVTGRSGNTIYF. The CDR3 bases are TGTGCCAGCAGCTTAGTGGTTACAGGGCGCTCTGGAAACACCATATATTTT.

This chain links TRBV5-1 with TRBJ1-2; 9 nucleotides agree with TRBD1. After removal of 4 bases from V and 8 bases from J, the junction contained 9 bases not matched to a gene. The CDR3 totals 14 residues. CDR1 and CDR2 (germline): SGHRS, YFSETQ. CDR3 region: CASSAGQGPLGYTF. The CDR3 DNA reads TGCGCCAGCAGCGCGGGACAGGGTCCCCTGGGCTACACCTTC.

The chain links TRBV19 to TRBJ2-7; D is possibly TRBD1 (5 bases). The V gene lost 1 base and the J gene lost 3 bases, with 10 bases spanning the gap. Germline-derived CDR1 and CDR2 are LNHDA and SQIVND (reference sequence). The CDR3 is 14 amino acids. The CDR3 sequence: CASSIGGSFYEQYF. In DNA, the CDR3 is TGTGCCAGTAGTATAGGGGGCAGCTTCTACGAGCAGTACTTC.

This chain joins TRBV6-5 and TRBJ1-1, with TRBD1 as a possible D gene (6 bases). The V end was cut by 5 bases, the J end by 4 bases, with 11 bases between. CDR3 length: 13 amino acids. Looked up from germline, CDR1 is MNHEY and CDR2 is SVGAGI. The CDR3 loop is CASSIQGVTEAFF. The CDR3 nucleotides are TGTGCCAGCAGTATACAGGGTGTCACTGAAGCTTTCTTT.